The TCR beta chain under discussion was sequenced for a study of blood T cells in healthy people across ages. Overall study findings and caveats: Investigators viewed diversity estimates from one million T cells as underestimates, the study reported. A strong correlation was found between TCR beta diversity and the percentage of naive T cells.

Next came a second PCR, run for roughly 6 to 11 cycles, which used a sample-barcoded 5' primer along with a J-beta primer mix. TCRdb re-called the 5' RACE reads through MiXCR, storing one row per CDR3 protein. The sample yields around 1,700,000 distinct CDR3 sequences, roughly 30% seen once. This clonotype turned up a few times. Antigen unknown. Per the germline V gene, CDR1 is SNHLY and CDR2 is FYNNEI. V shed 8 bases and J shed 4 bases, with 20 bases lying between them. CDR3 length: 15 amino acids. Collection of 8.5 to 10 milliliters of peripheral blood was performed for each donor. This receptor was taken from a woman in her 30s in good health. V gene TRBV2 combines with J gene TRBJ1-2; D uncertain. What was sequenced was blood. This CDR3 reads CASLPQYPTTYGYTF. CDR3 nucleotide sequence: TGTGCCAGCCTTCCGCAGTACCCGACGACCTATGGCTACACCTTC.